This passage covers 5 T cell receptor beta chains from one sample sequenced in a study of shared clonotypes between healthy human individuals. Libraries were prepared by immunoSEQ multiplex PCR; TCRdb keeps only in-frame clonotypes and omits some of them. Of roughly 2 million clones listed, almost 96% are singletons. The sample consisted of naive CD4+ T cells sorted from blood. The subset here: CD45RA+ positively selected. The receptors shown here come from a man between 18 and 35 years old in good health.

This rearrangement joins TRBV6-1 to TRBJ2-7, with 8 bases identical to TRBD2. There are 15 residues in the CDR3. Trimming removed 8 bases from V and 0 bases from J; junction bases left unmatched: 9. Germline assignment: CDR1 MNHNS and CDR2 SASEGT. For the CDR3, the DNA is TGTGCCAGCTTGACGGGGGGGCTTAACTCCTACGAGCAGTACTTC. Its protein product is CASLTGGLNSYEQYF.

The chain recombines TRBV5-1 with TRBJ2-7, with a weak D call TRBD1 (6 bases). Trimming pared 3 bases from V and 0 bases from J, leaving 10 bases between. The CDR3 extends over 14 amino acids. Germline loops: CDR1 SGHRS, CDR2 YFSETQ. As DNA, the CDR3 is TGCGCCAGCAGCTCGGCAGGGGCCTCCTACGAGCAGTACTTC. Translated: CASSSAGASYEQYF.

The chain combines TRBV27 with TRBJ1-2; no firm D call. Germline-derived CDR1 and CDR2 are MNHEY and SMNVEV (reference sequence). The CDR3 extends over 15 amino acids. The ends were cut back, 3 bases at V and 3 bases at J, with 14 bases in the middle. As DNA, the CDR3 is TGTGCCAGCAGTTTTAGTCAGTTCGGCGACTATGGCTACACCTTC. Translated, it gives CASSFSQFGDYGYTF.

This clone was observed once. J is TRBJ1-5 and V is TRBV5-3, with a weak D call TRBD1 (5 bases). Being an ORF, TRBV5-3 has a function that is uncertain. Trimming took 0 bases from V and 4 from J, leaving 20 bases between them. This CDR3 has 18 residues. CDR3 in DNA: TGTGCCAGAAGCTTGGGGTATAGGCAGGGCAATGGGAATCAGCCCCAGCATTTT. This translates into CARSLGYRQGNGNQPQHF.

Details on this clone: Within the sample, other DNA sequences also encode this same CDR3. This chain uses TRBV6-5 with TRBJ2-7; 7 nucleotides line up with TRBD1. With 5 bases clipped from V and 6 bases from J, the junction kept 7 bases outside the gene matches. The CDR3 has 13 residues. The germline CDR1 and CDR2 sequences are MNHEY and SVGAGI. The CDR3 coding sequence is TGTGCCAGCAGTCGGGACAGCCGAGGCGAGCAGTACTTC. This translates into CASSRDSRGEQYF.